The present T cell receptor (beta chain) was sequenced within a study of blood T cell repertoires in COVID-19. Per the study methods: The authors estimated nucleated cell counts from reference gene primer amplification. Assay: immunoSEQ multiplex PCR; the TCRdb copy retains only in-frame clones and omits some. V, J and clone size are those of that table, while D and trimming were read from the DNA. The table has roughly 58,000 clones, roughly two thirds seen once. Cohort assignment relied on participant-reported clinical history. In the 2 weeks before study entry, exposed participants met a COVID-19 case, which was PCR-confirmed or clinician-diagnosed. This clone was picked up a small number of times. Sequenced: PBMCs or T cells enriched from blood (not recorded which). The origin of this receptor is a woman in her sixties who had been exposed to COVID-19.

CDR3 sequence: CAISESRETQYF. CDR3 coding DNA: TGTGCCATCAGTGAGTCGAGAGAGACCCAGTACTTC. The chain carries TRBV10-3 and TRBJ2-5; D remains unclear. The germline gives CDR1 ENHRY, CDR2 SYGVKD. V was shortened by 0 bases and J by 4 bases, with 3 bases between the two germline ends. The CDR3 has 12 residues.